This TCR beta chain was observed in a study of T cell clonotyping in hematopoietic cell transplantation. Study context: Recipients' pretransplant samples followed cytoreduction.

Study-wide findings and caveats: Broader posttransplant TCR repertoire diversity was predicted by graft donor and pretransplant recipient Inverse Simpson Index values.

V lost 0 bases and J lost 6, with 8 bases in between. This CDR3 has 12 residues. The germline gives CDR1 SQVTM, CDR2 ANQGSEA. Remarks on this clone: Its matching antigen is unknown.

Assay used: immunoSEQ multiplex PCR; TCRdb lists only in-frame clones, some missing. This sample has approximately 41,000 clones, with 85% found just once. As for time point: recipient sample about 28 days before transplant, after cytoreduction. The sample was peripheral blood mononuclear cells, taken before stem cell transplant. This TCR was sampled from a man in his 60s with acute myeloid leukemia. Some clones in this sample may be carry-over from other donors' samples. The rearrangement joins TRBV29-1 to TRBJ1-1; no firm D call. For the CDR3, the DNA is TGCAGCGTTGAAGATCAAGTATCTGAAGCTTTCTTT. This sequence encodes CSVEDQVSEAFF.